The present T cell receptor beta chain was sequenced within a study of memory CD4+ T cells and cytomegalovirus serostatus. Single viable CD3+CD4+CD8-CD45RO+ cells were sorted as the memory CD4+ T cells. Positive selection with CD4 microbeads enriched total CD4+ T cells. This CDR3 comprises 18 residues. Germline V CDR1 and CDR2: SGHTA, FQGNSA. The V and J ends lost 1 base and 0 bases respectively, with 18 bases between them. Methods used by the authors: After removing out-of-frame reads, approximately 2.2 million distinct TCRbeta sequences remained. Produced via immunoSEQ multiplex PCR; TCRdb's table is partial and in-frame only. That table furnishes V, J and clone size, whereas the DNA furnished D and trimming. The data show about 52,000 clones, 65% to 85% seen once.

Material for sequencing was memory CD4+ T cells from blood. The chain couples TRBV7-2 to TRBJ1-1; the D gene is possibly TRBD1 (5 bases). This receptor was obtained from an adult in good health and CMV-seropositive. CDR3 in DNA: TGTGCCAGCAGCTTAGGGGAGAGGAGGGGACGGATGAACACTGAAGCTTTCTTT. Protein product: CASSLGERRGRMNTEAFF.